This note documents a single T cell receptor beta chain sequence. The sample originates from a study of blood T cell repertoires in COVID-19. Study information: Sites across the United States, Italy and Spain contributed samples from acute and convalescent COVID-19.

The V gene's germline CDR1 is LGHDT and CDR2 YNNKEL (reference sequence). The CDR3 runs 13 residues. V lost 4 bases and J 3 bases, leaving 10 bases between the germline ends. Original handling: Amplification from reference gene primers served as the basis for estimated nucleated cell counts. Using immunoSEQ multiplex PCR, the repertoire was profiled, and TCRdb retains in-frame clones only, with some absent. The V and J calls and clone size are taken from that table; D and trimming were inferred from the DNA. Found here are tens of thousands of clones, around 81% of them singletons; the top ten hold approximately 7%.

This sequence originates from a man between 70 and 80 years old with active COVID-19. The chain recombines TRBV3-1 (or the pseudogene TRBV3-2) with TRBJ2-7; D possibly corresponds to TRBD2 (6 bases). The material sequenced was peripheral blood. The CDR3 DNA reads TGTGCCAGCAGCCGCGGGGCGAACTACGAGCAGTACTTC. Protein sequence: CASSRGANYEQYF.